Listed here are 5 T cell receptor beta chains from one sample, sequenced in a study of OX40 agonist ivuxolimab in advanced cancers. Clones were read by immunoSEQ multiplex PCR, and TCRdb kept only the in-frame ones, dropping some. The sample includes fewer than 120,000 clones, approximately 89% of them seen just once. This sample comprised CD4+ or CD8+ T cells sorted from blood, obtained in a trial of the OX40 agonist ivuxolimab. The receptors were sampled from an adult with an advanced solid tumor such as melanoma, head and neck, liver or kidney cancer.

This clone was detected only once. The CDR3 DNA sequence: TGTGCCAGCAGCTCCCTCGACAGGGCAACTACTGGAAACACCATATATTTT. Protein: CASSSLDRATTGNTIYF. The V call is TRBV7-8, the J call TRBJ1-3; 7 nucleotides line up with TRBD1. J gave up 2 bases and V 4 bases, and 11 bases lay outside the gene matches. Per the germline V gene, CDR1 is SGHVS and CDR2 is FQNEAQ. The CDR3 runs to 17 residues. Supplemented by reference TRBV7-8 and TRBJ1-3, the full variable domain reads GAGVSQSPRYKVAKRGQDVALRCDPISGHVSLFWYQQALGQGPEFLTYFQNEAQLDKSGLPSDRFFAERPEGSVSTLKIQRTQQEDSAVYLCASSSLDRATTGNTIYFGEGSWLTVV.

V usage is TRBV5-1 and J usage is TRBJ2-1, with 10 positions matching TRBD2. The junction had 6 bases not matched to a gene; V was cut back by 0 bases and J by 9 bases. The CDR3 totals 15 residues. Looked up from germline, CDR1 is SGHRS and CDR2 is YFSETQ. The CDR3 protein is CASSLVLAGEGEQFF. The CDR3 region has the DNA TGCGCCAGCAGCTTGGTTCTAGCGGGGGAGGGTGAGCAGTTCTTC.

This sequence joins TRBV27 and TRBJ1-3; D is possibly TRBD1 (5 bases). CDR3 length: 14 residues. The V end lost 6 bases, the J end lost 2 bases, and 11 bases lay between the germline ends. The germline gives CDR1 MNHEY, CDR2 SMNVEV (reference sequence). The DNA of the CDR3 is TGTGCCAGCAGCCCTGACAGTACTGGAAACACCATATATTTT. This translates into CASSPDSTGNTIYF.

This chain links TRBV5-5 with TRBJ2-2; D remains ambiguous. Germline CDR1 reads SGHKS; CDR2 reads YYEKEE (reference sequence). The CDR3 spans 14 residues. Trimming took off 3 bases at V and 2 bases at J, with 8 bases between the two ends. DNA of the CDR3: TGTGCCAGCAGCTGGGGTTCCAACACCGGGGAGCTGTTTTTT. Translated: CASSWGSNTGELFF.

The chain is built from TRBV28 and TRBJ1-2; D unclear. Germline values: CDR1 MDHEN, CDR2 SYDVKM. This CDR3 has 13 residues. Deletions cut 6 bases from V and 2 bases from J, with 10 bases between. The CDR3 nucleotides read TGTGCCAGCAGCCCCCCTGAAAACTATGGCTACACCTTC. Protein sequence: CASSPPENYGYTF.